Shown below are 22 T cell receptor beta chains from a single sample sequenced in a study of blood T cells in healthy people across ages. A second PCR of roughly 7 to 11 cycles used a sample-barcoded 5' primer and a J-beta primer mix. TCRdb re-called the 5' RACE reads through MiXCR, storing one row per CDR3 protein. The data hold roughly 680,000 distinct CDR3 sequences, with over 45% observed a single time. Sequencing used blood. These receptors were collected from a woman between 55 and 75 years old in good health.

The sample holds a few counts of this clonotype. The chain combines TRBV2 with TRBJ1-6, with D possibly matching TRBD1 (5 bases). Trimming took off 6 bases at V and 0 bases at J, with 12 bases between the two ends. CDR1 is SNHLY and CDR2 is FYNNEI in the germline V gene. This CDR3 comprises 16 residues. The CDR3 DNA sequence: TGTGCCAGCAGGGGCGGGGGGAGCTCCTATAATTCACCCCTCCACTTT. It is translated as CASRGGGSSYNSPLHF.

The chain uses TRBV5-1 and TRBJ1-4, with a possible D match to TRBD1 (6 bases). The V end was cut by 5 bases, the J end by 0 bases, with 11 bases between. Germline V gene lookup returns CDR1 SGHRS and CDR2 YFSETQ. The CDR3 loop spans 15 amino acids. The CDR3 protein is CASSPTGSTNEKLFF. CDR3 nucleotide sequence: TGCGCCAGCAGTCCCACAGGGTCAACTAATGAAAAACTGTTTTTT.

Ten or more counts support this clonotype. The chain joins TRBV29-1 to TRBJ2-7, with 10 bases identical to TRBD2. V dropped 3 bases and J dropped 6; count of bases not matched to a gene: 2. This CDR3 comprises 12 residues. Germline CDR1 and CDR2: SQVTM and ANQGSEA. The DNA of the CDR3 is TGCAGCGTTGATACTAGCGGGACCGAGCAGTACTTC. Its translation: CSVDTSGTEQYF.

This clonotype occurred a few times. The CDR3 coding sequence is TGTGCCAGCAGCTTAACGGCAGGGGGCCTAGCTAACTATGGCTACACCTTC. This translates into CASSLTAGGLANYGYTF. This chain uses TRBV7-9 with TRBJ1-2; TRBD1 matches at 8 bases. V lost 2 bases and J lost 0; bases outside the gene matches: 8. The germline V gene has CDR1 SEHNR and CDR2 FQNEAQ (reference sequence). This CDR3 is 17 amino acids long.

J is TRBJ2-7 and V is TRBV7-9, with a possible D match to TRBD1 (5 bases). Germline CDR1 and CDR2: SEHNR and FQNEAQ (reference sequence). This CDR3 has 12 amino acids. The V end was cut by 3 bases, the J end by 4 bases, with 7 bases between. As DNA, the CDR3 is TGTGCCAGCAGCTTGACAGAATACGAGCAGTACTTC. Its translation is CASSLTEYEQYF.

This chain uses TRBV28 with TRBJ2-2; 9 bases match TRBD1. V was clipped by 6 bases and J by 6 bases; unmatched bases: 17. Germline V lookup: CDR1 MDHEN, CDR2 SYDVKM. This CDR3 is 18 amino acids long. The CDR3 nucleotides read TGTGCCAGCAGCCCTCCCCGGGACAGGGCGCGATCCCCCGGGGAGCTGTTTTTT. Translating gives CASSPPRDRARSPGELFF.

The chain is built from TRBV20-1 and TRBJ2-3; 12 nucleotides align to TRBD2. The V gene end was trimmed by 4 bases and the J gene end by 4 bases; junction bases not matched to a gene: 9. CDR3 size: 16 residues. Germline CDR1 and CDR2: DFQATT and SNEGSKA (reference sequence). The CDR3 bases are TGCAGTGCTAAGCCCCGACTAGCGGGAGTTGCAGATACGCAGTATTTT. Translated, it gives CSAKPRLAGVADTQYF.

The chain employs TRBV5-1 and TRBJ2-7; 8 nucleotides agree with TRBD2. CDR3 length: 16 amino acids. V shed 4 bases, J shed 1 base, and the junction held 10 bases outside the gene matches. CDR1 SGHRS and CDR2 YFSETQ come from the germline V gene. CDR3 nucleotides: TGCGCCAGCAGCCCCGAAGCGGGAGCAGGTTCCTACGAGCAGTACTTC. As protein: CASSPEAGAGSYEQYF. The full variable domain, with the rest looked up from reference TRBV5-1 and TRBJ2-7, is KAGVTQTPRYLIKTRGQQVTLSCSPISGHRSVSWYQQTPGQGLQFLFEYFSETQRNKGNFPGRFSGRQFSNSRSEMNVSTLELGDSALYLCASSPEAGAGSYEQYFGPGTRLTVT.

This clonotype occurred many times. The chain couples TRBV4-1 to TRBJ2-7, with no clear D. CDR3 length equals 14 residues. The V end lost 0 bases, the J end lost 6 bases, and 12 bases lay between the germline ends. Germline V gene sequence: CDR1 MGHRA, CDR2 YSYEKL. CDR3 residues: CASSQEVPNSEQYF. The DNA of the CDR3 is TGCGCCAGCAGCCAAGAGGTCCCCAACTCCGAGCAGTACTTC.

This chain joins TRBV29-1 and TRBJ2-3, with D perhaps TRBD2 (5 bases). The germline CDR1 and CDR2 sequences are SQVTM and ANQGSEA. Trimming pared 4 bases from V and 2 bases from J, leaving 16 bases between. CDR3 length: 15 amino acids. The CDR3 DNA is TGCAGCGTTGCTACCCTTCCGGGAAACACAGATACGCAGTATTTT. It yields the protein CSVATLPGNTDTQYF.

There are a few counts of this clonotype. The CDR3: CAWSVLAGGYNEQFF. DNA of the CDR3: TGTGCCTGGAGTGTACTAGCGGGGGGATACAATGAGCAGTTCTTC. V is TRBV30 and J is TRBJ2-1, with 12 bases identical to TRBD2. V lost 0 bases, J lost 4 bases, and 1 base stayed unmatched. Germline CDR1 GTSNPN, CDR2 SVGIG (reference sequence). The length of the CDR3 is 15 residues.

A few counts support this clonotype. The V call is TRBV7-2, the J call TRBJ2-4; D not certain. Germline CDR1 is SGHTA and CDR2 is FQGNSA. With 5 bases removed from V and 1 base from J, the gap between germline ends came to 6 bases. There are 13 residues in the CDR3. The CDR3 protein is CASSVEAKNIQYF. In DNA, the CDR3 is TGTGCCAGCAGCGTAGAGGCCAAAAACATTCAGTACTTC.

The CDR3 here is CASSLGRTSGRGGQETQYF. Written as DNA, the CDR3 is TGCGCCAGCAGCTTGGGAAGGACTAGCGGGAGAGGAGGACAAGAGACCCAGTACTTC. The V call is TRBV5-1, the J call TRBJ2-5, with 13 bases identical to TRBD2. V gave up 0 bases and J gave up 2 bases; unmatched junction bases: 10. This CDR3 contains 19 residues. The V gene's germline CDR1 is SGHRS and CDR2 YFSETQ.

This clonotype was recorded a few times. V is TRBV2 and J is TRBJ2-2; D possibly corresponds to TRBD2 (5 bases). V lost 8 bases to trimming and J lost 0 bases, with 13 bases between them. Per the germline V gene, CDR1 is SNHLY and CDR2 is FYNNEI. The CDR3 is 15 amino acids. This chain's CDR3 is CASSRRSANTGELFF. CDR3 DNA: TGTGCCAGCTCAAGGAGGTCTGCGAACACCGGGGAGCTGTTTTTT.

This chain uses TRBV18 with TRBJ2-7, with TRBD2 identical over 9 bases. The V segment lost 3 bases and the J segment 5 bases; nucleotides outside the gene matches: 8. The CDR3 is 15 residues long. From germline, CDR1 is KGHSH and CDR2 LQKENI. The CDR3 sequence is CASSPRPSGIHEQYF. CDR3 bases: TGTGCCAGCTCACCCCGGCCTAGCGGGATCCACGAGCAGTACTTC.

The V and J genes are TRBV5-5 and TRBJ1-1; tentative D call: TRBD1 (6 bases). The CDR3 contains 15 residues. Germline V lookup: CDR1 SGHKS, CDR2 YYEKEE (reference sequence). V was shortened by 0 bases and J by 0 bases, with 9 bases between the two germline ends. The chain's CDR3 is CASSLARDMNTEAFF. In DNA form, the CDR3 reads TGTGCCAGCAGCTTGGCCAGGGACATGAACACTGAAGCTTTCTTT.

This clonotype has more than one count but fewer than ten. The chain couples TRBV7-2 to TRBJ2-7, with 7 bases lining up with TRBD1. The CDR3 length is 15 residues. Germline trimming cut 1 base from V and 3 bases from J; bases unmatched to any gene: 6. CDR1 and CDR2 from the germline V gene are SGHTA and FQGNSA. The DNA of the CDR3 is TGTGCCAGCAGCTTAGGAACGGGACAGTTCTACGAGCAGTACTTC. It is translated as CASSLGTGQFYEQYF.

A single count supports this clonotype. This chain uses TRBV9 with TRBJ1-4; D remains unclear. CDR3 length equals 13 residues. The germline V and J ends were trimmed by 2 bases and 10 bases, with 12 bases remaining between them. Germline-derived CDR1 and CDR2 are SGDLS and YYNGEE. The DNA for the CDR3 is TGTGCCAGCAGCGTCACGGCGGATGGAAAACTGTTTTTT. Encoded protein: CASSVTADGKLFF.

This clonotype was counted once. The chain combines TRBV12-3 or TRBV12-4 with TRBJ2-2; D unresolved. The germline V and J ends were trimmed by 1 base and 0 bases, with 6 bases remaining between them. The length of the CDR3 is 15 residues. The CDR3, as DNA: TGTGCCAGCAGTTTAGGTAGCCCGAACACCGGGGAGCTGTTTTTT. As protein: CASSLGSPNTGELFF.

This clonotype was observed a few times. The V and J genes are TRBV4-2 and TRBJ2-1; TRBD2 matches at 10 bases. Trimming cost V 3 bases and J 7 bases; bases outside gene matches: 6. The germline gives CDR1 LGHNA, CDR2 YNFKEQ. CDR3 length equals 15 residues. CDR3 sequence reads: CASSHEGSGRNEQFF. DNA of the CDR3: TGTGCCAGCAGCCATGAGGGTAGCGGGAGGAATGAGCAGTTCTTC.

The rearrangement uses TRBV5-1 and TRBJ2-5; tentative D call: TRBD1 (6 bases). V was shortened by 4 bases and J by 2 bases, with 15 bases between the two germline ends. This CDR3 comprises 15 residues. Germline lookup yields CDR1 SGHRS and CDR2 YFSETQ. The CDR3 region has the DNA TGCGCCAGCAGCCTCCAGACAGGAATGCAAGAGACCCAGTACTTC. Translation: CASSLQTGMQETQYF.

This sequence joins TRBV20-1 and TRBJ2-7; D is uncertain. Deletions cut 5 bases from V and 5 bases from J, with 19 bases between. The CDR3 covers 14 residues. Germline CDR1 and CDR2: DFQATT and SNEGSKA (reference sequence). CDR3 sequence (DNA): TGCAGTGCTCCTTTGAGTAGCCGAGGAGACGAGCAGTACTTC. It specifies CSAPLSSRGDEQYF.